This TCR beta chain stems from a study of T-cell memory formation after mild COVID-19. For this clonotype: Its antigen remains unknown.

One entry per CDR3 protein results from TCRdb running MiXCR on the 5' RACE reads. The data contain fewer than 400,000 distinct CDR3 sequences, 10% to 15% of them singletons. The study's findings and limits: Cross-reactive memory appears to have joined, as suggested by some responding clones showing up in pre-infection memory. Clones that contracted from day 15 to 85 had balanced CD4/CD8; later expanders were CD4+ biased.

V was trimmed by 7 bases and J by 5 bases, leaving 12 bases between them. Germline CDR1 SGDLS, CDR2 YYNGEE. The CDR3 is 12 residues long. The source material was PBMCs or a T cell subset sorted from them (not recorded which). The V gene is TRBV9, the J gene TRBJ1-1; no reliable D call. This TCR was sampled from a man between 18 and 29 years old who had mild COVID-19 (a few samples of this study predate the infection). Cell type and time point are not known. In DNA, the CDR3 is TGTGCCAGCGTCGGGGAGAATACTGAAGCTTTCTTT. It translates to CASVGENTEAFF.